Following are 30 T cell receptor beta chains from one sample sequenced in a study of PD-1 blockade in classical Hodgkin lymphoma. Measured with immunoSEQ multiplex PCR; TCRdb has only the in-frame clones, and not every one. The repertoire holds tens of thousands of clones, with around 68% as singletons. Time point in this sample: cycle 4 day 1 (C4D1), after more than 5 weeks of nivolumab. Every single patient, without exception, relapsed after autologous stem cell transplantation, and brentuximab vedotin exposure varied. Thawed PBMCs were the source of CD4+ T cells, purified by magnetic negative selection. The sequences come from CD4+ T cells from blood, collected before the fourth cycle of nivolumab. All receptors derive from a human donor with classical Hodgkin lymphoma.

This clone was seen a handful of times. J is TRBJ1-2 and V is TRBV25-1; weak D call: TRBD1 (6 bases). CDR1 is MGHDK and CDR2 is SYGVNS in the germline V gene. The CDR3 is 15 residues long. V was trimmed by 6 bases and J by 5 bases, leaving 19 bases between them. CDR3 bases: TGTGCCAGCAGCGGCCCCCTCGTACAGGGATATGGCTACACCTTC. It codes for CASSGPLVQGYGYTF.

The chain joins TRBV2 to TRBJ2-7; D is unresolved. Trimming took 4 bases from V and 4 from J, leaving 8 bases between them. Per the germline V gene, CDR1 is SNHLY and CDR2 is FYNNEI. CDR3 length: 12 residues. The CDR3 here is CASSVQQYEQYF. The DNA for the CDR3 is TGTGCCAGCAGTGTACAGCAGTACGAGCAGTACTTC.

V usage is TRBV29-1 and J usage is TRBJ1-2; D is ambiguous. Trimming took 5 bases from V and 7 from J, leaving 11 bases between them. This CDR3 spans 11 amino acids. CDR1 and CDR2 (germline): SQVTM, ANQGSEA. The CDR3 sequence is CSVSVSVGYTF. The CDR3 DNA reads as TGCAGCGTTTCGGTTTCGGTTGGCTACACCTTC.

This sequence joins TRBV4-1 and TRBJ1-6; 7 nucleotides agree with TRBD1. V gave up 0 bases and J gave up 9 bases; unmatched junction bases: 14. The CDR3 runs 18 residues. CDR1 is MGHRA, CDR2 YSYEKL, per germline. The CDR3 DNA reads TGCGCCAGCAGCCAAGACCTCTCCAGGGGGTATATGTCTTCACCCCTCCACTTT. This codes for CASSQDLSRGYMSSPLHF.

The CDR3 here is CSAGTVENYGYTF. CDR3 in DNA: TGCAGCGCCGGGACAGTCGAAAACTATGGCTACACCTTC. The chain carries TRBV29-1 and TRBJ1-2; TRBD1 aligns across 7 bases. Germline CDR1 is SQVTM and CDR2 is ANQGSEA. J lost 2 bases, V lost 7 bases, and 7 bases had no gene match. The CDR3 covers 13 residues.

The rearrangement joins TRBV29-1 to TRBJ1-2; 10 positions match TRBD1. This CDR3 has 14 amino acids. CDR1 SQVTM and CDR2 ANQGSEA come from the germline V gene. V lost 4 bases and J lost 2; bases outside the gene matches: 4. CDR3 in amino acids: CSVGRTGGNYGYTF. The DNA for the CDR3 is TGCAGCGTTGGTCGGACAGGGGGGAACTATGGCTACACCTTC.

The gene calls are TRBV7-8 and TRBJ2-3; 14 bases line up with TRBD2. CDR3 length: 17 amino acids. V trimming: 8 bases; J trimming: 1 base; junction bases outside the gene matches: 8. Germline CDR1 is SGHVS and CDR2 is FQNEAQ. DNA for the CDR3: TGTGCCAGCGGTCGGACTAGCGGGGGGCAGGGCACAGATACGCAGTATTTT. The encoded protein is CASGRTSGGQGTDTQYF.

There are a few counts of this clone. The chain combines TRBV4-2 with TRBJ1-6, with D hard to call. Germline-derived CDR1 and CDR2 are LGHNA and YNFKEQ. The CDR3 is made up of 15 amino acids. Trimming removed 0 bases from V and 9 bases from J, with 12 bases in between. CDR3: CASSQEKGPSSPLHF. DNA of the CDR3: TGTGCCAGCAGCCAAGAGAAGGGTCCCAGTTCACCCCTCCACTTT.

The CDR3 nucleotides read TGTGCCAGCAGCTTAGGTTTGGCGAGAACCGGGGAGCTGTTTTTT. Translating gives CASSLGLARTGELFF. This rearrangement joins TRBV7-9 to TRBJ2-2; D remains ambiguous. This CDR3 is 15 amino acids long. The V end was cut by 1 base, the J end by 5 bases, with 11 bases between. Germline V gene data show CDR1 as SEHNR and CDR2 as FQNEAQ (reference sequence). Full variable domain (rest looked up from reference TRBV7-9 and TRBJ2-2): DTGVSQNPRHKITKRGQNVTFRCDPISEHNRLYWYRQTLGQGPEFLTYFQNEAQLEKSRLLSDRFSAERPKGSFSTLEIQRTEQGDSAMYLCASSLGLARTGELFFGEGSRLTVL.

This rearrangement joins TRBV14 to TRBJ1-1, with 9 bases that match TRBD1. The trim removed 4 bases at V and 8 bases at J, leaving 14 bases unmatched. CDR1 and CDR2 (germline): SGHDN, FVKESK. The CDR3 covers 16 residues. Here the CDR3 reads CASSPQITGTGKEAFF. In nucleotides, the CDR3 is TGTGCCAGCAGCCCTCAGATAACCGGGACAGGGAAAGAAGCTTTCTTT.

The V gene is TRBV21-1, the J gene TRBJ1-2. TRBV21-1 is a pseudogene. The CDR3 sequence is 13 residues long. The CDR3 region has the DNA TGTGCCAGCAGCGACCGACGGGACTATGGCTACACCTTC. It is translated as CASSDRRDYGYTF.

The CDR3: CASSIVGSTSEAFF. The DNA for the CDR3 is TGTGCCAGTAGTATAGTGGGCAGCACGTCTGAAGCTTTCTTT. V is TRBV19 and J is TRBJ1-1; D gene ambiguous. Between the trimmed V and J ends, which lost 1 base and 6 bases, there was a span of 12 bases. The length of the CDR3 is 14 residues. CDR1 is LNHDA and CDR2 is SQIVND in the germline V gene (reference sequence). The whole variable domain, remainder taken from reference TRBV19 and TRBJ1-1, is DGGITQSPKYLFRKEGQNVTLSCEQNLNHDAMYWYRQDPGQGLRLIYYSQIVNDFQKGDIAEGYSVSREKKESFPLTVTSAQKNPTAFYLCASSIVGSTSEAFFGQGTRLTVV.

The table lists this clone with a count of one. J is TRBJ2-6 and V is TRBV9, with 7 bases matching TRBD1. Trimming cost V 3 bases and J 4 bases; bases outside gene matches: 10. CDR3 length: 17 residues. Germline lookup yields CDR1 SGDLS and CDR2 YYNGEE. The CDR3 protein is CASSEDRAPGGANVLTF. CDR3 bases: TGTGCCAGCAGCGAAGACAGGGCACCGGGAGGGGCCAACGTCCTGACTTTC.

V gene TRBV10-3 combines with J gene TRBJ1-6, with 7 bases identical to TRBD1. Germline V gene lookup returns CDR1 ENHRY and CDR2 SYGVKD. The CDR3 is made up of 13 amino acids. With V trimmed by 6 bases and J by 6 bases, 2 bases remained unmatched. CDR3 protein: CAIRGQLNSPLHF. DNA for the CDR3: TGTGCCATCAGGGGACAGCTTAATTCACCCCTCCACTTT.

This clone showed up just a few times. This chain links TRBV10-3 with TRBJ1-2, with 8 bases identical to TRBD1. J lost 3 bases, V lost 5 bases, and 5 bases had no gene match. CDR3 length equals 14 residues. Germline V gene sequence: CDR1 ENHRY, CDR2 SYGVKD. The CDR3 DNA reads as TGTGCCATCAGTAAGGACAGGGACTACTATGGCTACACCTTC. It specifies CAISKDRDYYGYTF.

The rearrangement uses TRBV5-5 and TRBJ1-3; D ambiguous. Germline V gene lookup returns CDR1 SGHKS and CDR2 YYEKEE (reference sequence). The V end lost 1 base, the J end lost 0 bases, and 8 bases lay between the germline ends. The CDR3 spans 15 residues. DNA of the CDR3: TGTGCCAGCAGCTTGTACAAGCGCTCTGGAAACACCATATATTTT. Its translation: CASSLYKRSGNTIYF.

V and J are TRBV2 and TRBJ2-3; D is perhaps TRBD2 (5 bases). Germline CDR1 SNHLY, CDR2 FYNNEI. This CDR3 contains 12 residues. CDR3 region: CVPGGRSDTQYF. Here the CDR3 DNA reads TGTGTTCCCGGAGGAAGGTCAGATACGCAGTATTTT.

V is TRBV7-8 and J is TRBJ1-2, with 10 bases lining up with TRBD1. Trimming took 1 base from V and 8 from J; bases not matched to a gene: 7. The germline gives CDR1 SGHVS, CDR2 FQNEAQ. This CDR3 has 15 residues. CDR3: CASSLEDRGRRGYTF. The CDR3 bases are TGTGCCAGCAGCTTAGAAGACAGGGGGCGGAGGGGCTACACCTTC.

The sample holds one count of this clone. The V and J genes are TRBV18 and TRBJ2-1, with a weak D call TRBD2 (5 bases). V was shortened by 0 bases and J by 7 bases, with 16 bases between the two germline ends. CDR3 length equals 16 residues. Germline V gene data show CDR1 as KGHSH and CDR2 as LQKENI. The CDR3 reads CASSPPAAYQRNEQFF. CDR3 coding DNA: TGTGCCAGCTCACCACCGGCTGCTTATCAGCGGAATGAGCAGTTCTTC.

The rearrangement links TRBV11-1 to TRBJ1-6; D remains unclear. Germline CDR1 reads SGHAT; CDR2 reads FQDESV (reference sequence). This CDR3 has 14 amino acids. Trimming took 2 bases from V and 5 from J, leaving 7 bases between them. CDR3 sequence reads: CASSLLLHNSPLHF. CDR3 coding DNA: TGTGCCAGCAGCTTATTGCTACATAATTCACCCCTCCACTTT.

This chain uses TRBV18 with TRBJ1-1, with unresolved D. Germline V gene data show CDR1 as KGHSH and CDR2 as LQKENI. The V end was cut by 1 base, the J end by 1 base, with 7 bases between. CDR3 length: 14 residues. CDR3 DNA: TGTGCCAGCTCACCACTGGGAGGGAACACTGAAGCTTTCTTT. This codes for CASSPLGGNTEAFF.

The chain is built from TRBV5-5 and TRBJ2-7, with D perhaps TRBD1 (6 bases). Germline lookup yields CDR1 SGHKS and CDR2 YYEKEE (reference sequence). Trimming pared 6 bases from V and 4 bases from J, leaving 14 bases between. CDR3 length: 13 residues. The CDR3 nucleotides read TGTGCCAGCAACCAGGGACACCAGTACGAGCAGTACTTC. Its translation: CASNQGHQYEQYF.

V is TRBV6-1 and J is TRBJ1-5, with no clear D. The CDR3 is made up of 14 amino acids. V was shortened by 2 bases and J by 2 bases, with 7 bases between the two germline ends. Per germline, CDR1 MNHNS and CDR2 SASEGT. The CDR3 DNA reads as TGTGCCAGCAGTGAAAGGGCGGGCAATCAGCCCCAGCATTTT. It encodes CASSERAGNQPQHF.

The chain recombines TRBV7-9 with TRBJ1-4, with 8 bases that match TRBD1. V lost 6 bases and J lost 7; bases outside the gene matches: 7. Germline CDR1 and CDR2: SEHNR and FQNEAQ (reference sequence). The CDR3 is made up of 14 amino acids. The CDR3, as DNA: TGTGCCAGCAGATCGGACAGGGACTTTGAAAAACTGTTTTTT. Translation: CASRSDRDFEKLFF.

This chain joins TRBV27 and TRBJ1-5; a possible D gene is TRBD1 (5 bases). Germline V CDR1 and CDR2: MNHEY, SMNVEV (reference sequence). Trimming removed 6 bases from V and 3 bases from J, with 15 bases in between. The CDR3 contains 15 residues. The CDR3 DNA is TGTGCCAGCAGCATCGGGGGGAAGGACAATCAGCCCCAGCATTTT. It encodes CASSIGGKDNQPQHF.

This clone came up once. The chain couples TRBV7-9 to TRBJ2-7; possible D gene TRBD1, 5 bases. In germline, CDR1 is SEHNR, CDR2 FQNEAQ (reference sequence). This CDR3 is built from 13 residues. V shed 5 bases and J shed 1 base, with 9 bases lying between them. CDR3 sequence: CASSRDRSYEQYF. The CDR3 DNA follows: TGTGCCAGCAGCCGAGACAGATCCTACGAGCAGTACTTC.

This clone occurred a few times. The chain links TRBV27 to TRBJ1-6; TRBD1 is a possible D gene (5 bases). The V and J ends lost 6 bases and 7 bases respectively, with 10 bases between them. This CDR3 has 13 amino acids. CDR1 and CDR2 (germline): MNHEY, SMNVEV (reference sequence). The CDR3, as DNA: TGTGCCAGCAGCTGGAGGGGAAATTCACCCCTCCACTTT. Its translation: CASSWRGNSPLHF.

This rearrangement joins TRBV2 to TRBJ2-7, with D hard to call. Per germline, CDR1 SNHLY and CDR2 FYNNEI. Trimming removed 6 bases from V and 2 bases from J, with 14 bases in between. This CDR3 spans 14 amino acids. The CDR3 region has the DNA TGTGCCAGCAGCGGGCAAAGGACCGCCTACGAGCAGTACTTC. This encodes CASSGQRTAYEQYF.

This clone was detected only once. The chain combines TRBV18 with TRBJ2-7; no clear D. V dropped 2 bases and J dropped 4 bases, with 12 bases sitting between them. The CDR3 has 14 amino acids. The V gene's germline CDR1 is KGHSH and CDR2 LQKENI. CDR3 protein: CASSPNRQSYEQYF. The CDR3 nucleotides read TGTGCCAGCTCACCAAACCGACAAAGTTACGAGCAGTACTTC.

In DNA form, the CDR3 reads TGTGCCAGCAGTGGGGCACTGAGCACCGGGGAGCTGTTTTTT. This codes for CASSGALSTGELFF. J is TRBJ2-2 and V is TRBV6-1; D is ambiguous. Trimming took 4 bases from V and 4 from J, leaving 10 bases between them. This CDR3 has 14 amino acids. Germline loops: CDR1 MNHNS, CDR2 SASEGT.